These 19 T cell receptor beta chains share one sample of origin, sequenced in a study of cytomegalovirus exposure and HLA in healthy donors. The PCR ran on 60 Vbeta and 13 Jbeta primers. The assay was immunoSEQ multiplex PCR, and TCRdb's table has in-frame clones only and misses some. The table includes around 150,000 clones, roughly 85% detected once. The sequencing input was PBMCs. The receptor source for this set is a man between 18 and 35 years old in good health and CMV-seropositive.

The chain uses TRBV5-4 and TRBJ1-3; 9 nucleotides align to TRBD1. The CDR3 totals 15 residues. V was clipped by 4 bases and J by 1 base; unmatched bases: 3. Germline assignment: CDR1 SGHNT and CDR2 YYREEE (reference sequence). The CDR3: CASSEGQGSGNTIYF. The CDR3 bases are TGTGCCAGCAGCGAAGGACAGGGGTCTGGAAACACCATATATTTT.

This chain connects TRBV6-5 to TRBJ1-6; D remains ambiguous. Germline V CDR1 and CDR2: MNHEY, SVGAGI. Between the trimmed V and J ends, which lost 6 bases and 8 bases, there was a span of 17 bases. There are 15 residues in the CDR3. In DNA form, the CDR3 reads TGTGCCAGCAGACCCCCGGGATCCAGAGATTCACCCCTCCACTTT. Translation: CASRPPGSRDSPLHF.

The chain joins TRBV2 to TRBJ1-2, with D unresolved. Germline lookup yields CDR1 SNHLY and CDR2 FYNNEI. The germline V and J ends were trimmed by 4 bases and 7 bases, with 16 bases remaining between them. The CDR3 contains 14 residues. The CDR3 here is CASSVAGGSSGYTF. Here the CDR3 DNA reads TGTGCCAGCAGTGTGGCAGGTGGATCCTCTGGCTACACCTTC.

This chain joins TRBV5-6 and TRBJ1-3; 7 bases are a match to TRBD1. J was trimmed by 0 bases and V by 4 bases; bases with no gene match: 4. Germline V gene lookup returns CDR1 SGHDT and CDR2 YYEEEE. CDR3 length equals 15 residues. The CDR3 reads CASSPDRSSGNTIYF. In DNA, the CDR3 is TGTGCCAGCAGCCCGGACAGGAGCTCTGGAAACACCATATATTTT.

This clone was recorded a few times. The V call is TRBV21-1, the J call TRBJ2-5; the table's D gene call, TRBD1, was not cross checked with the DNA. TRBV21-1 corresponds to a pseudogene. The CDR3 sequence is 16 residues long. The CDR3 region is CASSPHRGQYQETQYF. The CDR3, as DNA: TGTGCCAGCAGCCCGCATAGGGGACAGTACCAAGAGACCCAGTACTTC.

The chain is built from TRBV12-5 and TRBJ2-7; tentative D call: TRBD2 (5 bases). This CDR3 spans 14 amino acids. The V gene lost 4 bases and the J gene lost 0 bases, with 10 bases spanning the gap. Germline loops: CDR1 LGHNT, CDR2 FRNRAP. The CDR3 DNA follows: TGTGCTAGTGGTTGGGAGAAAAGCTCCTACGAGCAGTACTTC. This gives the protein CASGWEKSSYEQYF.

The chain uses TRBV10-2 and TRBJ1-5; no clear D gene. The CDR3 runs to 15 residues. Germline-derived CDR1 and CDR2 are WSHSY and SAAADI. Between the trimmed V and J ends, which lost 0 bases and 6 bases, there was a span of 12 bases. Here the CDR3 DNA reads TGCGCCAGCAGTGAGTCTGGCAGAGGGATTCAGCCCCAGCATTTT. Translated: CASSESGRGIQPQHF.

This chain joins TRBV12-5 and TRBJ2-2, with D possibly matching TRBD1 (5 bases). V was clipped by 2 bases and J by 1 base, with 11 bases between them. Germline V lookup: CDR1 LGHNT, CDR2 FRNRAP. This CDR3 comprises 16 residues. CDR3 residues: CASGLTRGQNTGELFF. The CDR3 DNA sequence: TGTGCTAGTGGTTTGACACGAGGACAGAACACCGGGGAGCTGTTTTTT.

The DNA of the CDR3 is TGTGCCAGTATCAGCCAGGGGCTCGCTGAAGCTTTCTTT. This encodes CASISQGLAEAFF. V gene TRBV19 combines with J gene TRBJ1-1, with a possible D match to TRBD1 (6 bases). The CDR3 extends over 13 amino acids. Germline lookup yields CDR1 LNHDA and CDR2 SQIVND (reference sequence). V lost 7 bases to trimming and J lost 6 bases, with 15 bases between them.

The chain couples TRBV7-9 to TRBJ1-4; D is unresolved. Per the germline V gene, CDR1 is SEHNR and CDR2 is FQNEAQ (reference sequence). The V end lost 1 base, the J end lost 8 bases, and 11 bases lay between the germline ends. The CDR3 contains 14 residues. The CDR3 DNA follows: TGTGCCAGCAGCTTAGACCGGTTAGCCGAAAAACTGTTTTTT. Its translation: CASSLDRLAEKLFF.

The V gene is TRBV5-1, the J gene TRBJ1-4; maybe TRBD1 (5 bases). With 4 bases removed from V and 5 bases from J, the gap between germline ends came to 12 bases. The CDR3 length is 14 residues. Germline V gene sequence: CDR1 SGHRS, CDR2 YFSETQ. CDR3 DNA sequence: TGCGCCAGCAGCGCCGGACACACCAATGAAAAACTGTTTTTT. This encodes CASSAGHTNEKLFF. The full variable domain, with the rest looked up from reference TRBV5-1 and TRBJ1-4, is KAGVTQTPRYLIKTRGQQVTLSCSPISGHRSVSWYQQTPGQGLQFLFEYFSETQRNKGNFPGRFSGRQFSNSRSEMNVSTLELGDSALYLCASSAGHTNEKLFFGSGTQLSVL.

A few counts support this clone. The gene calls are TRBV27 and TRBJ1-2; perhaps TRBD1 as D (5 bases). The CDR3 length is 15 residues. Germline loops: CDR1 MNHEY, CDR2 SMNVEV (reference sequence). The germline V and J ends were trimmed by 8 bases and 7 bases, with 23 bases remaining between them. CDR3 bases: TGTGCCAGCCGAATGGGGGGGGGTCCGGGCACTGGCTACACCTTC. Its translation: CASRMGGGPGTGYTF.

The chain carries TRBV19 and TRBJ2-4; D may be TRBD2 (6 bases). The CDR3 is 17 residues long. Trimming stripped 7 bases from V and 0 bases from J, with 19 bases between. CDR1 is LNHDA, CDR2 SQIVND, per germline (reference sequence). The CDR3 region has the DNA TGTGCCAGTACCCCCGAGGAGGGCGCGCTAGCCAAAAACATTCAGTACTTC. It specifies CASTPEEGALAKNIQYF.

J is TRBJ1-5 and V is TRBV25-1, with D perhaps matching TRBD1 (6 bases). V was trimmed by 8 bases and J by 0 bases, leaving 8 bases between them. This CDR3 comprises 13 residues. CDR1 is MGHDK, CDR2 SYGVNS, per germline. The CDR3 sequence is CASHRDSNQPQHF. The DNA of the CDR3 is TGTGCCAGCCACAGGGATAGCAATCAGCCCCAGCATTTT.

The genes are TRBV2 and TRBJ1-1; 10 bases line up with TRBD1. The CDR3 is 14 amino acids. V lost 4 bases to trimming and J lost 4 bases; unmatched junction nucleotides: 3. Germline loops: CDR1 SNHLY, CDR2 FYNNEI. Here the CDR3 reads CASSVRTGGTEAFF. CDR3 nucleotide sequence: TGTGCCAGCAGTGTTCGGACAGGGGGCACTGAAGCTTTCTTT.

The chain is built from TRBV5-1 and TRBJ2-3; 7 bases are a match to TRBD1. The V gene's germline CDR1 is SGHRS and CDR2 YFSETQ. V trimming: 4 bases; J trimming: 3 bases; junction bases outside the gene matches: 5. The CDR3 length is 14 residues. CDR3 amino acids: CASSKGQSTDTQYF. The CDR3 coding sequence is TGCGCCAGCAGCAAGGGACAGAGTACAGATACGCAGTATTTT.

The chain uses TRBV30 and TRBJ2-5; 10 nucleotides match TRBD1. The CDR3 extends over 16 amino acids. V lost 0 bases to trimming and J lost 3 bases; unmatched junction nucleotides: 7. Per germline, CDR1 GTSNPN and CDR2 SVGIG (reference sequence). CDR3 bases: TGTGCCTGGAGTGTGGGCGCGGGACAGGGGAAAGAGACCCAGTACTTC. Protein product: CAWSVGAGQGKETQYF.

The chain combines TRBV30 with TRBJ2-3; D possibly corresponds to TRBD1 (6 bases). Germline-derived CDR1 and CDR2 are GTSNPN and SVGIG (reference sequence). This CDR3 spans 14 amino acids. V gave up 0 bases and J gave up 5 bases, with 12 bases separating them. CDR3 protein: CAWSVPGAEDTQYF. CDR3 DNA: TGTGCCTGGAGTGTACCAGGGGCGGAAGATACGCAGTATTTT. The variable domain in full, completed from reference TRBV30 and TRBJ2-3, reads SQTIHQWPATLVQPVGSPLSLECTVEGTSNPNLYWYRQAAGRGLQLLFYSVGIGQISSEVPQNLSASRPQDRQFILSSKKLLLSDSGFYLCAWSVPGAEDTQYFGPGTRLTVL.

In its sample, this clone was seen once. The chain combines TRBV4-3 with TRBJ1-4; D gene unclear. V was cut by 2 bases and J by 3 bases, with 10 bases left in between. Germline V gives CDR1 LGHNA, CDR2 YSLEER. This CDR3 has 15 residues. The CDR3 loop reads CASSQRGDANEKLFF. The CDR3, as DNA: TGCGCCAGCAGCCAACGCGGGGATGCTAATGAAAAACTGTTTTTT.